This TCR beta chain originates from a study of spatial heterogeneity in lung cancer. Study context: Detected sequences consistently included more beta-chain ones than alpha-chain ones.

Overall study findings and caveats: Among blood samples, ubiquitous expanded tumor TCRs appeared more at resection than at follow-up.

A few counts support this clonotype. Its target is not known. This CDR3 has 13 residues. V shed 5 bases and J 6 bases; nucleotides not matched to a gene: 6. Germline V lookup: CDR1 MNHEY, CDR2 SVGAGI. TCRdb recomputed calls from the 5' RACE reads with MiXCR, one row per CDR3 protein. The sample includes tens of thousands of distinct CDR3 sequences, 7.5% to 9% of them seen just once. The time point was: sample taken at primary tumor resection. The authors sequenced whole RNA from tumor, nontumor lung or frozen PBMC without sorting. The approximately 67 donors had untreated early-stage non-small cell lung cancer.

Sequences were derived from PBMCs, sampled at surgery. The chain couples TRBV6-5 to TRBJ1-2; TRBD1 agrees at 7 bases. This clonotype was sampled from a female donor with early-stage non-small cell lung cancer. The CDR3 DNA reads TGTGCCAGCAGTAGGGGACAGTCAGATGGCTACACCTTC. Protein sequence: CASSRGQSDGYTF.